The 27 T cell receptor beta chains in this list originate from one sample, sequenced in a study of T cell responses to AZD1222 COVID-19 vaccine. Produced via immunoSEQ multiplex PCR; TCRdb's table is partial and in-frame only. The repertoire has about 140,000 clones, 80% to 95% of them found once; the top ten carry over 1.5%. The specimen was peripheral blood, collected on day 0 of AZD1222 vaccination. The receptors were gathered from an adult in good health.

The chain has TRBV6-5 and TRBJ1-2, with D unresolved. Trimming shortened V by 2 bases and J by 0 bases, and 7 bases separated the two germline ends. CDR3 length: 14 residues. The germline V gene encodes CDR1 MNHEY and CDR2 SVGAGI. The CDR3 coding sequence is TGTGCCAGCAGTTACGGTGGTGCTAACTATGGCTACACCTTC. Amino acid sequence: CASSYGGANYGYTF.

The rearrangement uses TRBV5-1 and TRBJ2-7, with 7 positions matching TRBD2. The germline V gene encodes CDR1 SGHRS and CDR2 YFSETQ. The CDR3 consists of 14 residues. V lost 3 bases, J lost 4 bases, and 7 bases stayed unmatched. CDR3 amino acids: CASSSRGDRYEQYF. CDR3 DNA sequence: TGCGCCAGCAGCTCCCGGGGGGATCGGTACGAGCAGTACTTC.

The V gene is TRBV9, the J gene TRBJ1-2; D unclear. V was pared by 1 base and J by 7 bases, with 8 bases between. Per the germline V gene, CDR1 is SGDLS and CDR2 is YYNGEE. The CDR3 extends over 12 amino acids. Here the CDR3 reads CASSVNEAGYTF. CDR3 DNA sequence: TGTGCCAGCAGCGTAAACGAGGCTGGCTACACCTTC.

This clone was seen a single time. The rearrangement links TRBV27 to TRBJ1-5, with TRBD1 identical over 9 bases. CDR1 is MNHEY and CDR2 is SMNVEV in the germline V gene (reference sequence). The V segment lost 2 bases and the J segment 0 bases; nucleotides outside the gene matches: 5. The CDR3 totals 17 residues. The CDR3 DNA sequence: TGTGCCAGCAGTTTACTCGGGACAGGGAATAGCAATCAGCCCCAGCATTTT. Translating gives CASSLLGTGNSNQPQHF.

This clone was observed a few times. The genes are TRBV19 and TRBJ2-5; 11 bases match TRBD1. Germline assignment: CDR1 LNHDA and CDR2 SQIVND (reference sequence). Unmatched junction bases numbered 3, after V lost 10 bases and J lost 5 bases. The CDR3 sequence is 12 residues long. CDR3 amino acids: CATGQGAETQYF. In nucleotides, the CDR3 is TGTGCCACCGGACAGGGGGCTGAGACCCAGTACTTC.

The chain uses TRBV29-1 and TRBJ1-2; D possibly corresponds to TRBD1 (6 bases). This CDR3 region has 14 residues. Trimming took 4 bases from V and 8 from J, leaving 20 bases between them. CDR1 is SQVTM, CDR2 ANQGSEA, per germline. The CDR3 DNA reads as TGCAGCGTTGCAATCCCCTCCCAGGGGAGAGGCTACACCTTC. Encoded protein: CSVAIPSQGRGYTF.

The genes are TRBV28 and TRBJ2-1, with D perhaps matching TRBD2 (7 bases). The germline CDR1 and CDR2 sequences are MDHEN and SYDVKM. The CDR3 has 16 residues. Trimming left V 4 bases short and J 2 bases short, with 15 bases between. For the CDR3, the DNA is TGTGCCAGCAGTTCCCATGGGGGGGCTGCCTACAATGAGCAGTTCTTC. This gives the protein CASSSHGGAAYNEQFF.

V and J are TRBV9 and TRBJ2-7; a weak D match, TRBD2 (6 bases). The germline CDR1 and CDR2 sequences are SGDLS and YYNGEE. V lost 0 bases and J 0 bases, leaving 10 bases between the germline ends. The CDR3 covers 15 residues. CDR3 in amino acids: CASSVGGASSYEQYF. The DNA of the CDR3 is TGTGCCAGCAGCGTAGGCGGGGCTAGCTCCTACGAGCAGTACTTC. Together with reference TRBV9 and TRBJ2-7, the CDR3 gives the full variable domain: DSGVTQTPKHLITATGQRVTLRCSPRSGDLSVYWYQQSLDQGLQFLIQYYNGEERAKGNILERFSAQQFPDLHSELNLSSLELGDSALYFCASSVGGASSYEQYFGPGTRLTVT.

V gene TRBV7-8 combines with J gene TRBJ1-1; D gene ambiguous. The CDR3 contains 14 residues. V lost 3 bases to trimming and J lost 1 base, with 9 bases between them. The germline gives CDR1 SGHVS, CDR2 FQNEAQ. The CDR3 here is CASSFLGRNTEAFF. The DNA of the CDR3 is TGTGCCAGCAGCTTTTTAGGGCGGAACACTGAAGCTTTCTTT.

The V call is TRBV6-5, the J call TRBJ1-2; 9 nucleotides line up with TRBD1. There are 13 residues in the CDR3. The trim removed 8 bases at V and 7 bases at J, leaving 8 bases unmatched. Germline CDR1 MNHEY, CDR2 SVGAGI. The CDR3 coding sequence is TGTGCCAGCGGACAGTGGGGACAGGGTGGCTACACCTTC. It is translated as CASGQWGQGGYTF.

The chain recombines TRBV11-2 with TRBJ2-2; TRBD2 matches 7 bases. Losses at the gene ends were 6 bases for V and 3 bases for J; bases not matched to a gene: 7. The germline V gene has CDR1 SGHAT and CDR2 FQNNGV. The length of the CDR3 is 15 residues. This chain's CDR3 is CASRWTSFHTGELFF. The CDR3 DNA follows: TGTGCCAGCAGGTGGACTAGTTTCCACACCGGGGAGCTGTTTTTT.

The genes are TRBV12-5 and TRBJ2-5; 10 nucleotides align to TRBD1. The length of the CDR3 is 16 residues. V lost 5 bases, J lost 5 bases, and 11 bases stayed unmatched. From germline, CDR1 is LGHNT and CDR2 FRNRAP. In nucleotides, the CDR3 is TGTGCTAGTGGTCGGAACCCGACAGGGGGCGCGGAGACCCAGTACTTC. Amino acid sequence: CASGRNPTGGAETQYF.

In DNA, the CDR3 is TGCGCCAGCAGTTGGGAATCAGGGGTCGGGGAGACCCAGTACTTC. Translated, it gives CASSWESGVGETQYF. This sequence joins TRBV5-1 and TRBJ2-5, with D possibly being TRBD1 (6 bases). Between the trimmed V and J ends, which lost 5 bases and 5 bases, there was a span of 19 bases. CDR1 is SGHRS and CDR2 is YFSETQ in the germline V gene. The CDR3 is made up of 15 amino acids.

This clone showed up just once. CDR3 loop: CASRIRFRESGYTF. The DNA for the CDR3 is TGTGCCAGTAGGATCAGGTTCAGGGAGAGTGGCTACACCTTC. This chain uses TRBV19 with TRBJ1-2; the D gene is possibly TRBD1 (5 bases). This CDR3 is 14 amino acids long. The V gene lost 6 bases and the J gene lost 7 bases, with 18 bases spanning the gap. Germline V CDR1 and CDR2: LNHDA, SQIVND (reference sequence).

This clone was observed a single time. The chain recombines TRBV29-1 with TRBJ1-1; maybe TRBD1 (5 bases). Germline V gives CDR1 SQVTM, CDR2 ANQGSEA. The CDR3 totals 12 residues. V was clipped by 3 bases and J by 5 bases, with 10 bases between them. The CDR3 reads CSVEGETTEAFF. The DNA of the CDR3 is TGCAGCGTTGAGGGGGAAACAACTGAAGCTTTCTTT.

This chain joins TRBV13 and TRBJ1-2; no definite D call. The V gene lost 2 bases and the J gene lost 2 bases, with 9 bases spanning the gap. CDR1 PRHDT and CDR2 FYEKMQ come from the germline V gene (reference sequence). The CDR3 runs 14 residues. The CDR3 loop reads CASSLRPGNYGYTF. As DNA, the CDR3 is TGTGCCAGCAGCTTACGACCGGGAAACTATGGCTACACCTTC.

The rearrangement joins TRBV2 to TRBJ1-2, with D perhaps TRBD1 (6 bases). V gave up 4 bases and J gave up 2 bases, with 20 bases separating them. The CDR3 has 17 residues. Looked up from germline, CDR1 is SNHLY and CDR2 is FYNNEI. The CDR3 DNA reads TGTGCCAGCAGTGCACGAAGGACAGAAGAAAGGAACTATGGCTACACCTTC. Encoded protein: CASSARRTEERNYGYTF.

This chain links TRBV2 with TRBJ2-1, with 7 bases lining up with TRBD1. The CDR3 runs 16 residues. CDR1 SNHLY and CDR2 FYNNEI come from the germline V gene. V was clipped by 6 bases and J by 3 bases; unmatched bases: 11. The CDR3 DNA follows: TGTGCCAGCAGGGACAGGTGGGACCCAATCTACAATGAGCAGTTCTTC. Its translation is CASRDRWDPIYNEQFF.

As regards this clone: Other DNA sequences in the same sample also yield this CDR3. The rearrangement joins TRBV4-1 to TRBJ1-5; TRBD1 might be the D (5 bases). The CDR3 has 15 residues. Per the germline V gene, CDR1 is MGHRA and CDR2 is YSYEKL. Between the trimmed V and J ends, which lost 1 base and 0 bases, there was a span of 7 bases. The chain's CDR3 is CASSQVGLSNQPQHF. The CDR3 DNA sequence: TGCGCCAGCAGCCAAGTGGGGCTTAGCAATCAGCCCCAGCATTTT.

The chain has TRBV6-2 or TRBV6-3 and TRBJ1-2; tentative D call: TRBD1 (5 bases). V dropped 5 bases and J dropped 8 bases, with 9 bases sitting between them. The CDR3 is made up of 11 amino acids. Germline loops: CDR1 MNHEY, CDR2 SVGEGT. CDR3 in DNA: TGTGCCAGCAGTCAGGGAGGAGGCTACACCTTC. Residues: CASSQGGGYTF.

CDR3 region: CASSPESLPAFF. For the CDR3, the DNA is TGTGCCAGCTCACCAGAGTCCCTCCCAGCTTTCTTT. The V and J genes are TRBV18 and TRBJ1-1, with D hard to call. CDR3 size: 12 residues. In germline, CDR1 is KGHSH, CDR2 LQKENI. Trimming took off 2 bases at V and 10 bases at J, with 11 bases between the two ends. Looking up the rest from reference TRBV18 and TRBJ1-1 gives the full variable domain: NAGVMQNPRHLVRRRGQEARLRCSPMKGHSHVYWYRQLPEEGLKFMVYLQKENIIDESGMPKERFSAEFPKEGPSILRIQQVVRGDSAAYFCASSPESLPAFFGQGTRLTVV.

The V gene is TRBV7-2, the J gene TRBJ2-2, with a weak D call TRBD1 (5 bases). Trimming took 5 bases from V and 5 from J, leaving 21 bases between them. The CDR3 extends over 17 amino acids. Germline V lookup: CDR1 SGHTA, CDR2 FQGNSA. The CDR3 DNA sequence: TGTGCCAGCAGCCTTAGGTATCGACAGCGATGGACCGGGGAGCTGTTTTTT. Translating it yields CASSLRYRQRWTGELFF.

The gene calls are TRBV4-1 and TRBJ1-5, with TRBD1 identical over 7 bases. Looked up from germline, CDR1 is MGHRA and CDR2 is YSYEKL. The J segment lost 4 bases and the V segment lost 1 base, leaving 7 bases of the junction unmatched. The length of the CDR3 is 16 residues. This CDR3 is CASSQGGTAPNQPQHF. CDR3 DNA sequence: TGCGCCAGCAGCCAAGGTGGGACAGCCCCGAATCAGCCCCAGCATTTT.

CDR3 in DNA: TGTGCCAGCAGTTTGGGACTAGGTTTCCACGAGCAGTACTTC. The encoded protein is CASSLGLGFHEQYF. The chain employs TRBV27 and TRBJ2-7, with 8 bases fitting TRBD2. CDR3 length: 14 amino acids. Germline values: CDR1 MNHEY, CDR2 SMNVEV (reference sequence). After removal of 3 bases from V and 5 bases from J, the junction contained 6 bases not matched to a gene.

The chain links TRBV7-9 to TRBJ1-4; TRBD1 aligns across 10 bases. Germline V gives CDR1 SEHNR, CDR2 FQNEAQ (reference sequence). V was clipped by 2 bases and J by 6 bases; unmatched bases: 6. This CDR3 comprises 16 residues. The CDR3 bases are TGTGCCAGCAGCTTAACCCGGGACAGGGGTTATGAAAAACTGTTTTTT. Translated, it gives CASSLTRDRGYEKLFF.

This sequence joins TRBV5-1 and TRBJ2-7, with 9 bases lining up with TRBD1. CDR1 is SGHRS and CDR2 is YFSETQ in the germline V gene. The CDR3 has 14 amino acids. Trimming cost V 0 bases and J 5 bases; bases outside gene matches: 3. The CDR3 loop reads CASSLEDRGNEQYF. The CDR3 region has the DNA TGCGCCAGCAGCTTGGAGGACAGGGGCAACGAGCAGTACTTC.

This clone was found once. The V call is TRBV11-2, the J call TRBJ1-1; D unclear. V was trimmed by 1 base and J by 8 bases, leaving 8 bases between them. This CDR3 spans 12 amino acids. Germline-derived CDR1 and CDR2 are SGHAT and FQNNGV. CDR3 loop: CASSLVLGEAFF. The DNA of the CDR3 is TGTGCCAGCAGCTTAGTACTAGGGGAAGCTTTCTTT.